This T cell receptor (beta chain) was captured in a study of blood T cell repertoires in COVID-19. Study processing details: Estimated nucleated cell counts came from reference gene primer amplification. Using immunoSEQ multiplex PCR, the repertoire was profiled, and TCRdb retains in-frame clones only, with some absent. V and J calls and clone size come straight from that table; D and trimming were deduced from the DNA. Among approximately 230,000 clones listed, approximately 86% were seen once. This clone was recorded once. With 0 bases removed from V and 9 bases from J, the gap between germline ends came to 18 bases. The CDR3 loop spans 15 amino acids. Germline lookup yields CDR1 MNHEY and CDR2 SVGAGI.

This receptor was obtained from a woman between 45 and 60 years old with acute COVID-19. The V call is TRBV6-5, the J call TRBJ2-7; no clear D gene. Sequencing was done on a sample of PBMCs or T cells enriched from blood (not recorded which). The CDR3 DNA is TGTGCCAGCAGTTACTCGATCCCCCCCATCTTCGGGCAGTACTTC. Translation gives CASSYSIPPIFGQYF.